This T cell receptor beta chain comes out of a study of T cell responses to AZD1222 COVID-19 vaccine. Turning to the study itself: Analysis merged second doses at about 4 or about 12 weeks. Study-wide results and caveats: The span of vaccine-associated CD4 TCRs extended across spike, with dominance at 160-218 and 743-854. Spike-specific TCR breadth and depth rose after two AZD1222 doses. Seropositive status at baseline applied to only six AZD1222 recipients.

In the case of this clone: Its antigen is undetermined.

Trimming removed 3 bases from V and 0 bases from J; junction bases left unmatched: 5. Germline-derived CDR1 and CDR2 are SGHRS and YFSETQ. The CDR3 loop spans 16 amino acids. Repertoires were generated with immunoSEQ multiplex PCR, while TCRdb's copy carries only in-frame clones and drops some. The sample lists fewer than 200,000 clones; almost 90% were seen once. The chain carries TRBV5-1 and TRBJ2-3; 9 bases align to TRBD1. The receptor's source is an adult in good health. The sequences come from peripheral blood, collected on day 0 of AZD1222 vaccination. CDR3 region: CASSSRDRASTDTQYF. The CDR3 coding sequence is TGCGCCAGCAGCTCCCGGGACAGGGCGAGCACAGATACGCAGTATTTT.